What follows are 21 T cell receptor beta chains derived from one specimen sequenced in a study of cytomegalovirus exposure and HLA in healthy donors. 60 Vbeta and 13 Jbeta primers were used in PCR. Profiled with immunoSEQ multiplex PCR; TCRdb holds only in-frame clones, not every one. There are over 100,000 clones in the sample; around three quarters occur only once, and more than 4% lies in the top ten. Sequencing was carried out using PBMCs. The receptors were gathered from a male donor in good health and CMV-seropositive.

The chain employs TRBV25-1 and TRBJ2-5, with D tentatively TRBD2 (6 bases). The CDR3 consists of 14 residues. Looked up from germline, CDR1 is MGHDK and CDR2 is SYGVNS. Trimming removed 0 bases from V and 6 bases from J, with 11 bases in between. The CDR3 region has the DNA TGTGCCAGCAGTGAATACGGGGGTAGGAAGACCCAGTACTTC. This translates into CASSEYGGRKTQYF.

J is TRBJ2-5 and V is TRBV27, with 14 bases aligning to TRBD2. The ends lost 5 bases at V and 4 bases at J; junction bases unmatched: 15. Germline CDR1 reads MNHEY; CDR2 reads SMNVEV (reference sequence). This CDR3 comprises 19 residues. The CDR3 reads CASSATSGRAFGSRETQYF. DNA for the CDR3: TGTGCCAGCAGTGCGACTAGCGGGAGGGCCTTTGGGAGTCGAGAGACCCAGTACTTC.

This chain connects TRBV5-1 to TRBJ1-1; D might be TRBD1 (5 bases). The CDR3 has 15 residues. CDR1 SGHRS and CDR2 YFSETQ come from the germline V gene. The V end was cut by 3 bases, the J end by 2 bases, with 14 bases between. The DNA of the CDR3 is TGCGCCAGCAGCTGGCAGGGACTTGGAAACACTGAAGCTTTCTTT. It yields the protein CASSWQGLGNTEAFF.

This rearrangement joins TRBV5-1 to TRBJ2-1; D remains unclear. Trimming left V 1 base short and J 2 bases short, with 7 bases between. This CDR3 is built from 14 residues. CDR1 SGHRS and CDR2 YFSETQ come from the germline V gene. The CDR3, as DNA: TGCGCCAGCAGCTTGCTAGGCCCCTACAATGAGCAGTTCTTC. It specifies CASSLLGPYNEQFF.

This clone is a singleton in its sample. In DNA, the CDR3 is TGCAGCGTTGAACAGGCCTCAGAGACCCAGTACTTC. This sequence encodes CSVEQASETQYF. This chain uses TRBV29-1 with TRBJ2-5; D call uncertain. With 2 bases removed from V and 4 bases from J, the gap between germline ends came to 8 bases. CDR3 length: 12 amino acids. Per germline, CDR1 SQVTM and CDR2 ANQGSEA.

The genes are TRBV6-4 and TRBJ1-5; D uncertain. Trimming shortened V by 4 bases and J by 6 bases, and 13 bases separated the two germline ends. The CDR3 loop spans 14 amino acids. Germline-derived CDR1 and CDR2 are MRHNA and SNTAGT. The CDR3 DNA reads TGTGCCAGCAGTGCGAGGGAAACGGGTCAGCCCCAGCATTTT. Amino acids: CASSARETGQPQHF.

The CDR3 DNA reads TGTGCCAGCAGTACGGACAGGAGGGGCAATCAGCCCCAGCATTTT. This gives the protein CASSTDRRGNQPQHF. This chain uses TRBV6-7 with TRBJ1-5, with TRBD1 identical over 7 bases. TRBV6-7 is noted as an ORF with a role that remains uncertain. Losses at the gene ends were 5 bases for V and 2 bases for J; bases not matched to a gene: 6. CDR3 length: 15 amino acids.

The chain is built from TRBV2 and TRBJ2-7; 12 positions agree with TRBD2. Germline V CDR1 and CDR2: SNHLY, FYNNEI. V lost 5 bases, J lost 4 bases, and 6 bases stayed unmatched. CDR3 length: 15 residues. The CDR3 reads CASSLTSGGPYEQYF. CDR3 nucleotides: TGTGCCAGCAGTCTAACTAGCGGGGGGCCATACGAGCAGTACTTC.

The rearrangement uses TRBV10-1 and TRBJ2-7; 9 positions agree with TRBD2. Germline CDR1 is WNHNN and CDR2 is SYGVQD (reference sequence). Trimming at V came to 4 bases and at J to 3 bases, leaving 4 bases not matched to a gene. The CDR3 totals 14 residues. This CDR3 is CASSVSSGNYEQYF. CDR3 nucleotides: TGCGCCAGCAGTGTTTCTAGCGGGAACTACGAGCAGTACTTC.

The chain has TRBV28 and TRBJ1-2, with a tentative D call TRBD1 (5 bases). Germline CDR1 MDHEN, CDR2 SYDVKM. The germline V and J ends were trimmed by 6 bases and 5 bases, with 13 bases remaining between them. The length of the CDR3 is 13 residues. The CDR3 DNA is TGTGCCAGCAGATTCAGGGTCGGGTATGGCTACACCTTC. Translating gives CASRFRVGYGYTF.

The V gene is TRBV5-1, the J gene TRBJ1-2; a weak D match, TRBD1 (6 bases). Trimming left V 2 bases short and J 8 bases short, with 22 bases between. The germline V gene encodes CDR1 SGHRS and CDR2 YFSETQ. The CDR3 extends over 16 amino acids. CDR3 nucleotide sequence: TGCGCCAGCAGCTTATACTCTCGGTCGCAGGGGATAGGCTACACCTTC. Translating gives CASSLYSRSQGIGYTF.

The chain links TRBV18 to TRBJ2-2, with 7 bases lining up with TRBD1. This CDR3 is built from 15 residues. Trimming at V came to 3 bases and at J to 6 bases, leaving 7 bases not matched to a gene. The germline gives CDR1 KGHSH, CDR2 LQKENI. CDR3 amino acids: CASSPYRDSPGELFF. The DNA for the CDR3 is TGTGCCAGCTCACCTTACCGGGACAGCCCCGGGGAGCTGTTTTTT.

The J gene is TRBJ2-1, the V gene TRBV7-2, with D maybe TRBD1 (6 bases). V lost 5 bases and J 9 bases, leaving 23 bases between the germline ends. This CDR3 is 16 amino acids long. Germline CDR1 and CDR2: SGHTA and FQGNSA. The chain's CDR3 is CASSLLGEGDTAEQFF. In nucleotides, the CDR3 is TGTGCCAGCAGCCTTCTCGGCGAGGGGGATACGGCTGAGCAGTTCTTC.

In regard to this clone: Other DNA sequences from this sample encode an identical CDR3 as well. V and J are TRBV7-2 and TRBJ1-4, with D unresolved. Germline-derived CDR1 and CDR2 are SGHTA and FQGNSA. V gave up 5 bases and J gave up 8 bases, with 15 bases separating them. The CDR3 contains 14 residues. CDR3 bases: TGTGCCAGCAGCCCAGACTCTAGCGACGAAAAACTGTTTTTT. This gives the protein CASSPDSSDEKLFF.

The chain joins TRBV28 to TRBJ1-6; D is unresolved. CDR3 size: 14 residues. Germline V CDR1 and CDR2: MDHEN, SYDVKM. Deletions cut 1 base from V and 9 bases from J, with 10 bases between. Here the CDR3 reads CASSLSRLSSPLHF. The CDR3 coding sequence is TGTGCCAGCAGTTTATCCAGGCTAAGTTCACCCCTCCACTTT.

The rearrangement uses TRBV5-5 and TRBJ2-2; 9 bases match TRBD2. CDR3 length: 15 amino acids. Germline loops: CDR1 SGHKS, CDR2 YYEKEE (reference sequence). J gave up 6 bases and V 5 bases, and 8 bases lay outside the gene matches. CDR3 loop: CASSLGTSFSGELFF. CDR3 coding DNA: TGTGCCAGCAGTTTAGGGACTAGCTTTTCCGGGGAGCTGTTTTTT.

The rearrangement links TRBV7-3 to TRBJ2-1; 10 nucleotides align to TRBD2. The CDR3 covers 16 residues. With 3 bases clipped from V and 7 bases from J, the junction kept 9 bases outside the gene matches. Germline V CDR1 and CDR2: SGHTA, FQGTGA. The CDR3 DNA reads TGTGCCAGCAGCTTTAGTAGAGCGGGAGGGCCAAATGAGCAGTTCTTC. This gives the protein CASSFSRAGGPNEQFF.

The chain carries TRBV18 and TRBJ1-5; perhaps TRBD1 as D (6 bases). This CDR3 region has 15 residues. From germline, CDR1 is KGHSH and CDR2 LQKENI. V lost 6 bases and J lost 5, with 17 bases in between. CDR3 sequence reads: CASSHGQHRDQPQHF. CDR3 sequence (DNA): TGTGCCAGCTCCCACGGACAGCACAGGGATCAGCCCCAGCATTTT.

The CDR3 region has the DNA TGTGCCAGCAGTTTCCTAGCGTCGAACACCGGGGAGCTGTTTTTT. Its translation: CASSFLASNTGELFF. The chain has TRBV6-5 and TRBJ2-2; D perhaps matches TRBD2 (6 bases). This CDR3 is built from 15 residues. V was shortened by 4 bases and J by 0 bases, with 9 bases between the two germline ends. The germline gives CDR1 MNHEY, CDR2 SVGAGI.

The V and J genes are TRBV28 and TRBJ2-5; possible D gene TRBD1, 6 bases. This CDR3 region has 16 residues. Between the trimmed V and J ends, which lost 5 bases and 2 bases, there was a span of 18 bases. Per germline, CDR1 MDHEN and CDR2 SYDVKM. In DNA, the CDR3 is TGTGCCAGCAGTCCCACTTTGACAGGCCCTCAAGAGACCCAGTACTTC. Amino acid sequence: CASSPTLTGPQETQYF.

The rearrangement joins TRBV7-9 to TRBJ1-4, with unresolved D. Trimming took 5 bases from V and 3 from J, leaving 7 bases between them. Germline V gene data show CDR1 as SEHNR and CDR2 as FQNEAQ (reference sequence). This CDR3 comprises 13 residues. The CDR3: CASSPPANEKLFF. The CDR3 region has the DNA TGTGCCAGCAGCCCCCCGGCTAATGAAAAACTGTTTTTT.